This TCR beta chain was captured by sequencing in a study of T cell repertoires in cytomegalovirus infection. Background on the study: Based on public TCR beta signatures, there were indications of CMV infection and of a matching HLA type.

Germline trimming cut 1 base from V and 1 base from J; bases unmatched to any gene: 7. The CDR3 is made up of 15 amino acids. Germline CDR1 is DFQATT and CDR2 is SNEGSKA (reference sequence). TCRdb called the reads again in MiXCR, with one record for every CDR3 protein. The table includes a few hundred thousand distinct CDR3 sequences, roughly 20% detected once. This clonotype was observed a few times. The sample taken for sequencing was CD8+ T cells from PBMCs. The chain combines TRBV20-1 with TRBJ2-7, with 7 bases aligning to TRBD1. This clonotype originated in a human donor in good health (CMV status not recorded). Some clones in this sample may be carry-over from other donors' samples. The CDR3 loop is CSARAPDRFSYEQYF. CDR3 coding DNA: TGCAGTGCTAGAGCACCGGACAGGTTTTCCTACGAGCAGTACTTC.